The 23 T cell receptor beta chains below all came from one sample that was sequenced in a study of shared clonotypes between healthy human individuals. Naive CD8 cells lacked CD45RO and underwent positive selection for CCR7, leaving out terminally differentiated effector memory CD45RA+ cells. Assay used: immunoSEQ multiplex PCR; TCRdb lists only in-frame clones, some missing. The sample carries around 2.1 million clones, roughly 91% recorded once. Sequenced material: naive CD8+ T cells from PBMCs. These receptors were obtained from a man aged 18 to 30 in good health. Some clones in this sample may be carry-over from other donors' samples.

The chain employs TRBV27 and TRBJ2-3; 14 positions agree with TRBD2. J gave up 4 bases and V 5 bases, and 8 bases lay outside the gene matches. CDR1 is MNHEY and CDR2 is SMNVEV in the germline V gene (reference sequence). The CDR3 has 17 amino acids. The CDR3 DNA reads TGTGCCAGCAGTACCGACGAGACTAGCGGGAGGGCAGATACGCAGTATTTT. It yields the protein CASSTDETSGRADTQYF.

The CDR3: CASSALPGPFYEQYF. In nucleotides, the CDR3 is TGTGCCAGCAGTGCCCTTCCGGGACCGTTCTACGAGCAGTACTTC. The chain uses TRBV27 and TRBJ2-7; D tentatively reads TRBD1 or TRBD2 (5 bases each). V lost 5 bases and J lost 3, with 17 bases in between. In germline, CDR1 is MNHEY, CDR2 SMNVEV (reference sequence). This CDR3 has 15 amino acids.

This chain joins TRBV27 and TRBJ2-6, with 10 positions matching TRBD1. The CDR3 contains 19 residues. CDR1 is MNHEY and CDR2 is SMNVEV in the germline V gene (reference sequence). V dropped 5 bases and J dropped 0; count of bases not matched to a gene: 10. The CDR3 nucleotides are TGTGCCAGCAGTCTACCCCCGGGACAGGGGCCCTCTGGGGCCAACGTCCTGACTTTC. It encodes CASSLPPGQGPSGANVLTF.

This clone was observed a single time. This sequence joins TRBV11-2 and TRBJ1-3; 9 bases are shared with TRBD1. V gave up 5 bases and J gave up 2 bases; unmatched junction bases: 4. The CDR3 loop spans 15 amino acids. Germline CDR1 and CDR2: SGHAT and FQNNGV. CDR3 region: CASSEGQGTGNTIYF. The CDR3 DNA reads TGTGCCAGCAGCGAAGGACAGGGGACTGGAAACACCATATATTTT.

This rearrangement joins TRBV7-7 to TRBJ2-7; the match to TRBD2 covers 10 bases. CDR3 length: 15 amino acids. Germline CDR1 SSHAT, CDR2 FNYEAQ (reference sequence). Trimming removed 1 base from V and 5 bases from J; junction bases left unmatched: 5. The CDR3 region is CASSLEASGSHEQYF. As DNA, the CDR3 is TGTGCCAGCAGCTTAGAGGCTAGCGGGAGCCACGAGCAGTACTTC.

CDR3 residues: CASSLAGTGGVSGYGYTF. DNA for the CDR3: TGTGCCAGCAGCTTAGCCGGGACAGGGGGCGTAAGCGGCTATGGCTACACCTTC. The rearrangement uses TRBV13 and TRBJ1-2; TRBD1 agrees at 12 bases. V gave up 1 base and J gave up 4 bases; unmatched junction bases: 10. CDR3 length: 18 residues. In germline, CDR1 is PRHDT, CDR2 FYEKMQ (reference sequence).

The gene calls are TRBV7-2 and TRBJ2-3, with D possibly matching TRBD2 (5 bases). The V gene's germline CDR1 is SGHTA and CDR2 FQGNSA. The CDR3 runs 13 residues. The V and J ends lost 10 bases and 2 bases respectively, with 13 bases between them. The CDR3 here is CAKGADLTDTQYF. The CDR3 region has the DNA TGTGCCAAGGGAGCGGATCTCACAGATACGCAGTATTTT. Looking up the rest from reference TRBV7-2 and TRBJ2-3 gives the full variable domain: GAGVSQSPSNKVTEKGKDVELRCDPISGHTALYWYRQSLGQGLEFLIYFQGNSAPDKSGLPSDRFSAERTGGSVSTLTIQRTQQEDSAVYLCAKGADLTDTQYFGPGTRLTVL.

A remark on this clone: Other DNA sequences from this sample encode an identical CDR3 as well. The CDR3 reads CSVVGGRGYEQYF. Here the CDR3 DNA reads TGCAGCGTTGTCGGTGGGAGAGGTTACGAGCAGTACTTC. V is TRBV29-1 and J is TRBJ2-7; the D gene is possibly TRBD2 (5 bases). Per germline, CDR1 SQVTM and CDR2 ANQGSEA. This CDR3 is built from 13 residues. V dropped 4 bases and J dropped 4 bases, with 14 bases sitting between them.

J is TRBJ2-7 and V is TRBV27; TRBD2 aligns across 10 bases. Trimming removed 5 bases from V and 6 bases from J; junction bases left unmatched: 10. The CDR3 has 15 amino acids. The germline gives CDR1 MNHEY, CDR2 SMNVEV (reference sequence). The CDR3 region is CASSTSGKVWGEQYF. DNA of the CDR3: TGTGCCAGCAGTACTAGCGGGAAGGTTTGGGGCGAGCAGTACTTC.

The chain uses TRBV5-1 and TRBJ2-3; TRBD2 agrees at 14 bases. Losses at the gene ends were 4 bases for V and 3 bases for J; bases not matched to a gene: 13. The CDR3 totals 19 residues. Per germline, CDR1 SGHRS and CDR2 YFSETQ. CDR3 sequence: CASSGGLAGAPGVTDTQYF. The DNA for the CDR3 is TGCGCCAGCAGCGGGGGACTAGCGGGAGCCCCGGGAGTAACAGATACGCAGTATTTT.

The chain has TRBV4-2 and TRBJ2-1; D is ambiguous. V lost 4 bases, J lost 9 bases, and 13 bases lay in between. Germline CDR1 is LGHNA and CDR2 is YNFKEQ. This CDR3 contains 13 residues. The CDR3 DNA sequence: TGTGCCAGCAGCCCCGCCTATCTCGGTGAGCAGTTCTTC. The encoded protein is CASSPAYLGEQFF.

The chain links TRBV4-2 to TRBJ1-2; 9 bases agree with TRBD1. Trimming removed 4 bases from V and 8 bases from J; junction bases left unmatched: 8. CDR3 size: 14 residues. CDR1 is LGHNA, CDR2 YNFKEQ, per germline. The CDR3 here is CASSLPGQGVGYTF. In DNA form, the CDR3 reads TGTGCCAGCAGCCTCCCGGGACAGGGCGTAGGCTACACCTTC.

The sample holds one count of this clone. The rearrangement joins TRBV9 to TRBJ2-1; 9 nucleotides align to TRBD2. This CDR3 comprises 14 residues. Trimming removed 4 bases from V and 3 bases from J; junction bases left unmatched: 2. CDR1 and CDR2 from the germline V gene are SGDLS and YYNGEE. The CDR3 region has the DNA TGTGCCAGCAGCCTTAGCGGGAGCTACAATGAGCAGTTCTTC. This codes for CASSLSGSYNEQFF.

V gene TRBV23-1 combines with J gene TRBJ1-2; 8 positions match TRBD1. TRBV23-1 is annotated as an ORF whose role is uncertain. There are 18 residues in the CDR3. J lost 4 bases, V lost 8 bases, and 21 bases had no gene match. The CDR3 sequence is CASQQGGQGAKGPYGYTF. CDR3 nucleotides: TGCGCCAGCCAACAGGGGGGGCAGGGGGCGAAAGGACCCTATGGCTACACCTTC.

The chain has TRBV6-1 and TRBJ2-2; D gene ambiguous. V shed 2 bases and J shed 2 bases, with 15 bases lying between them. The V gene's germline CDR1 is MNHNS and CDR2 SASEGT. The CDR3 sequence is 17 residues long. CDR3 amino acids: CASSEKSKFINTGELFF. The CDR3 coding sequence is TGTGCCAGCAGTGAAAAGAGCAAGTTTATCAACACCGGGGAGCTGTTTTTT.

The V call is TRBV6-5, the J call TRBJ1-1; TRBD1 might be the D (5 bases). CDR1 is MNHEY, CDR2 SVGAGI, per germline. V was trimmed by 6 bases and J by 3 bases, leaving 14 bases between them. The CDR3 extends over 14 amino acids. In DNA, the CDR3 is TGTGCCAGCAGACGGGACCCAAGGGACACTGAAGCTTTCTTT. Its protein product is CASRRDPRDTEAFF.

Comments on this clone: In the same sample, other DNA sequences code for this CDR3. The V call is TRBV27, the J call TRBJ2-1; the D is unclear. Germline V gene data show CDR1 as MNHEY and CDR2 as SMNVEV (reference sequence). The CDR3 consists of 11 residues. V shed 6 bases and J shed 2 bases, with 2 bases lying between them. CDR3 in amino acids: CASRTYNEQFF. CDR3 coding DNA: TGTGCCAGCAGAACCTACAATGAGCAGTTCTTC.

The genes are TRBV6-1 and TRBJ2-7; D gene unclear. Trimming left V 1 base short and J 4 bases short, with 11 bases between. Looked up from germline, CDR1 is MNHNS and CDR2 is SASEGT. The CDR3 length is 14 residues. The CDR3 DNA sequence: TGTGCCAGCAGTGAAGTTGGGTTAGGGTACGAGCAGTACTTC. It translates to CASSEVGLGYEQYF.

The gene calls are TRBV7-5 and TRBJ2-7; TRBD2 was called by the table and not checked on the DNA. TRBV7-5 is a pseudogene locus. The CDR3 is 17 residues long. CDR3 amino acids: CVRSFAGEREILGEQYF. CDR3 sequence (DNA): TGTGTCAGAAGCTTCGCCGGGGAGCGGGAGATACTCGGCGAGCAGTACTTC.

V and J are TRBV27 and TRBJ2-6, with D unclear. CDR3 length equals 14 residues. CDR1 and CDR2 (germline): MNHEY, SMNVEV (reference sequence). The V and J ends lost 2 bases and 2 bases respectively, with 4 bases between them. The chain's CDR3 is CASSLITGANVLTF. The CDR3 bases are TGTGCCAGCAGTTTAATTACTGGGGCCAACGTCCTGACTTTC. Using reference TRBV27 and TRBJ2-6 for the parts outside the CDR3, the full variable domain is EAQVTQNPRYLITVTGKKLTVTCSQNMNHEYMSWYRQDPGLGLRQIYYSMNVEVTDKGDVPEGYKVSRKEKRNFPLILESPSPNQTSLYFCASSLITGANVLTFGAGSRLTVL.

Notes on this clone: The same CDR3 is also encoded by other DNA sequences in this sample. The V call is TRBV18, the J call TRBJ1-2; TRBD1 matches 9 bases. The germline V gene has CDR1 KGHSH and CDR2 LQKENI. V lost 3 bases to trimming and J lost 5 bases; unmatched junction nucleotides: 7. The CDR3 sequence is 15 residues long. The CDR3 region is CASSPPGQGIYGYTF. DNA for the CDR3: TGTGCCAGCTCACCCCCGGGACAGGGTATTTATGGCTACACCTTC.

The J gene is TRBJ2-7, the V gene TRBV7-2; D might be TRBD1 or TRBD2, each matching 5 bases. Trimming took 5 bases from V and 9 from J, leaving 26 bases between them. The CDR3 has 16 amino acids. CDR1 is SGHTA and CDR2 is FQGNSA in the germline V gene. CDR3 sequence: CASSPRPGNPMRGQYF. Here the CDR3 DNA reads TGTGCCAGCAGCCCCCGACCCGGGAACCCGATGAGGGGGCAGTACTTC.

A word on this clone: This specimen includes other DNA sequences encoding the same CDR3. The CDR3 nucleotides are TGTGCCAGCAGTTTGGTGGCGGCCTCCTACGAGCAGTACTTC. It yields the protein CASSLVAASYEQYF. The J gene is TRBJ2-7, the V gene TRBV27; D gene unclear. The germline gives CDR1 MNHEY, CDR2 SMNVEV (reference sequence). The V and J ends lost 3 bases and 0 bases respectively, with 9 bases between them. This CDR3 comprises 14 residues.